These T cell receptor beta chains were read from a single sample in a study of control samples from healthy donors and cancer patients. TCRdb keeps only in-frame clones here, not all; method: immunoSEQ multiplex PCR. The sample lists roughly 54,000 clones; around 96% were seen once. Sequencing was done on a sample of blood. The receptors were sampled from a woman under 40 in good health. Each CDR3 is given with its conserved first and last residue. D genes are given only for firm matches. Part of the rows lack a size; the others show once, few, many or a class for expanded clones.

cdr3_length,v_call,clone_size,j_call,d_call,cdr3_aa,cdr3_nt
15,TRBV11-2,few,TRBJ2-2,.,CASSLLTGNTGELFF,TGTGCCAGCAGCTTATTAACAGGGAACACCGGGGAGCTGTTTTTT
16,TRBV9,.,TRBJ1-5,.,CASSPYRQDSNQPQHF,TGTGCCAGCAGCCCTTACCGGCAAGATAGCAATCAGCCCCAGCATTTT
16,TRBV28,.,TRBJ2-3,TRBD2,CASSSPSQGGGDTQYF,TGTGCCAGCAGTTCCCCCAGCCAGGGCGGGGGGGATACGCAGTATTTT
15,TRBV6-1,.,TRBJ2-1,TRBD2,CASSERTSGSNEQFF,TGTGCCAGCAGTGAAAGGACTAGCGGGAGCAATGAGCAGTTCTTC
16,TRBV5-1,.,TRBJ2-4,.,CASSGDRDLAKNIQYF,TGCGCCAGCAGCGGTGACCGGGATCTAGCCAAAAACATTCAGTACTTC
13,TRBV3-1/TRBV3-2,.,TRBJ2-4,.,CASSPAPWNIQYF,TGTGCCAGCAGCCCCGCCCCCTGGAACATTCAGTACTTC
14,TRBV11-2,.,TRBJ2-7,TRBD1,CASSLVVTGGGQYF,TGTGCCAGCAGCTTAGTAGTGACAGGGGGCGGGCAGTACTTC
17,TRBV7-3,.,TRBJ2-2,TRBD1,CASSLTRTGGSDGELFF,TGTGCCAGCAGCTTAACTCGGACAGGGGGCTCAGACGGGGAGCTGTTTTTT
13,TRBV19,few,TRBJ1-1,.,CASSPNPNTEAFF,TGTGCCAGTAGTCCAAACCCGAACACTGAAGCTTTCTTT
14,TRBV27,.,TRBJ1-1,TRBD1,CASSFQGANTEAFF,TGTGCCAGCAGTTTTCAGGGGGCGAACACTGAAGCTTTCTTT
12,TRBV3-1/TRBV3-2,.,TRBJ1-2,.,CASSQRGLGYTF,TGTGCCAGCAGCCAACGGGGGTTAGGCTACACCTTC
15,TRBV28,.,TRBJ2-7,TRBD1,CASSFGTGGSYEQYF,TGTGCCAGCAGTTTTGGTACAGGGGGATCCTACGAGCAGTACTTC
16,TRBV11-1,.,TRBJ1-1,TRBD1,CASSLAGQYMNTEAFF,TGTGCCAGCAGCTTGGCGGGACAGTACATGAACACTGAAGCTTTCTTT
15,TRBV11-2,.,TRBJ1-4,TRBD1,CASSLGGTGDEKLFF,TGTGCCAGCAGCTTAGGAGGGACAGGGGATGAAAAACTGTTTTTT
15,TRBV19,.,TRBJ1-6,TRBD1,CASSPGTVINSPLHF,TGTGCCAGTAGCCCCGGGACAGTTATTAATTCACCCCTCCACTTT
16,TRBV4-2,.,TRBJ2-5,.,CASSYDRGLGSETQYF,TGTGCCAGCAGCTATGATAGGGGGCTCGGGAGCGAGACCCAGTACTTC
15,TRBV20-1,.,TRBJ1-4,.,CSASRVGIRNEKLFF,TGCAGTGCTAGTCGGGTCGGGATCCGGAATGAAAAACTGTTTTTT